Sequencing of this TCR beta chain was carried out in a study of T and B cells in COVID-19 patients. Regarding this clonotype: What it recognizes is unknown.

Trimming removed 1 base from V and 2 bases from J, with 9 bases in between. Germline-derived CDR1 and CDR2 are SGHAT and FQDESV (reference sequence). The CDR3 has 14 amino acids. Study-wide points: At recovery TRB diversity and richness exceeded healthy donors, after highly clonal active COVID-19 repertoires.

Multiplex PCR with BIOMED2 TRB-A/B primer pools amplified TRB rearrangements. Each CDR3 protein gets one entry after TCRdb re-called the multiplex PCR reads with MiXCR. Of approximately 16,000 distinct CDR3 sequences listed, approximately 26% are singletons. TRB was amplified from approximately 250-480 ng of blood genomic DNA. Sequencing was carried out using blood. The sequence was collected from a human donor who had recovered from COVID-19. This chain joins TRBV11-1 and TRBJ2-7; no definite D call. CDR3 in amino acids: CASSLGSGAYEQYF. The DNA for the CDR3 is TGTGCCAGCAGCTTAGGTAGTGGGGCCTACGAGCAGTACTTC.